The present TCR beta chain was sequenced within a study of T cells in Graves' hyperthyroidism and ophthalmopathy. This clonotype was detected only a few times. Germline CDR1 LNHNV, CDR2 YYDKDF (reference sequence). CDR3 length: 16 residues. With V trimmed by 1 base and J by 6 bases, 6 bases remained unmatched. The investigators amplified TCR beta CDR3 regions from RNA transcripts. Using the HTBI primer set, a first-round RT-PCR was run on the TCR CDR3. TCRdb reprocessed the multiplex PCR reads via MiXCR and lists one record per CDR3 protein. The table records about 600,000 distinct CDR3 sequences, about 14% of them present only once.

This TCR derives from a woman in her forties or fifties with Graves' ophthalmopathy. This chain uses TRBV15 with TRBJ1-6; 7 bases line up with TRBD1. Sequencing was performed on blood. Here the CDR3 DNA reads TGTGCCACCAGCAGAGTAAGACAGGGTGGTAATTCACCCCTCCACTTT. Its protein is CATSRVRQGGNSPLHF.